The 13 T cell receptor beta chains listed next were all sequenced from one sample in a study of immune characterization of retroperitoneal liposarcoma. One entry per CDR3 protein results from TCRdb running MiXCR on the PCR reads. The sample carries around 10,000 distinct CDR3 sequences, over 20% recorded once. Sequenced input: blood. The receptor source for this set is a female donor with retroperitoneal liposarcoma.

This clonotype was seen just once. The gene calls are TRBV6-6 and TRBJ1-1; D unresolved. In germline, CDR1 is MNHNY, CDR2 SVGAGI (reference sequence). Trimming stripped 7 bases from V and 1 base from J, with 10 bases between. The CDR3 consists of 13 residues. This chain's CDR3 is CASTLEENTEAFF. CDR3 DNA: TGTGCCAGCACCCTCGAGGAGAACACTGAAGCTTTCTTT.

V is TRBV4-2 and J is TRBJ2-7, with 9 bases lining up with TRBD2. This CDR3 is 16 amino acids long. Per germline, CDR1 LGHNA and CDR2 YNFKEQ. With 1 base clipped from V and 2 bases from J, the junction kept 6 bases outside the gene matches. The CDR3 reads CASSQGETSGTYEQYF. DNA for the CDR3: TGTGCCAGCAGCCAAGGTGAGACTAGCGGTACCTACGAGCAGTACTTC.

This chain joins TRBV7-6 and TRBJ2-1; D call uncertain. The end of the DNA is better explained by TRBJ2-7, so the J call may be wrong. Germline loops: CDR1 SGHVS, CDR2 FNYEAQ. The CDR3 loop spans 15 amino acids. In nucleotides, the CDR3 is TGTGCCAGCAGCTTAGAGGCCGTCGGATACAATGAGCAGTACTTC. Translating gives CASSLEAVGYNEQYF.

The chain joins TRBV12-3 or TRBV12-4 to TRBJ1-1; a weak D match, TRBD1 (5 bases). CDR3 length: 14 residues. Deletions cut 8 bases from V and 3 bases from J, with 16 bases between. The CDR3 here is CASGWSGRDTEAFF. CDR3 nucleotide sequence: TGTGCCAGCGGTTGGTCAGGGCGTGACACTGAAGCTTTCTTT.

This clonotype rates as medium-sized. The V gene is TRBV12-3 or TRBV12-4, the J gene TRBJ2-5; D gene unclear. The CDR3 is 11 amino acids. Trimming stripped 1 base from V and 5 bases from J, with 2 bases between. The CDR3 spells CASSLGETQYF. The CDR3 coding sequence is TGTGCCAGCAGTTTAGGCGAGACCCAGTACTTC.

The DNA of the CDR3 is TGCGCCAGCAGCTTGGACGGGAGGGCTTCCCCTAGCACAGATACGCAGTATTTT. Its translation: CASSLDGRASPSTDTQYF. This chain connects TRBV5-1 to TRBJ2-3; 8 positions agree with TRBD2. Per germline, CDR1 SGHRS and CDR2 YFSETQ. Losses at the gene ends were 0 bases for V and 0 bases for J; bases not matched to a gene: 9. The length of the CDR3 is 18 residues. The full variable domain, completed using reference TRBV5-1 and TRBJ2-3, is KAGVTQTPRYLIKTRGQQVTLSCSPISGHRSVSWYQQTPGQGLQFLFEYFSETQRNKGNFPGRFSGRQFSNSRSEMNVSTLELGDSALYLCASSLDGRASPSTDTQYFGPGTRLTVL.

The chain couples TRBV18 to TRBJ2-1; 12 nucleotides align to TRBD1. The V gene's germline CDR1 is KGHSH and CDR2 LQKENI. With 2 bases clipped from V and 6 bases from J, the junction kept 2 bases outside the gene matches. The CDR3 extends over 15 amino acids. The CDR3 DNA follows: TGTGCCAGCTCACCAGGGACAGGGGGCCGCAATGAGCAGTTCTTC. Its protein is CASSPGTGGRNEQFF.

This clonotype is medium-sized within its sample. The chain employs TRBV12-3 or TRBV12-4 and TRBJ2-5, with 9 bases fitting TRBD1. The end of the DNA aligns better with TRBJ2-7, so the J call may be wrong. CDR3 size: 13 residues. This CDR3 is CASTGQGTYEQYF. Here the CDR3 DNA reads TGTGCCAGCACGGGACAGGGCACCTACGAGCAGTACTTC.

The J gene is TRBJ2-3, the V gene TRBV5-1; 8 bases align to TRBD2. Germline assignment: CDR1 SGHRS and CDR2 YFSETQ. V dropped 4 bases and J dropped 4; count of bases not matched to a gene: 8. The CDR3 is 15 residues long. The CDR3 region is CASSPITSGPDTQYF. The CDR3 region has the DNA TGCGCCAGCAGCCCCATTACTAGCGGCCCAGATACGCAGTATTTT.

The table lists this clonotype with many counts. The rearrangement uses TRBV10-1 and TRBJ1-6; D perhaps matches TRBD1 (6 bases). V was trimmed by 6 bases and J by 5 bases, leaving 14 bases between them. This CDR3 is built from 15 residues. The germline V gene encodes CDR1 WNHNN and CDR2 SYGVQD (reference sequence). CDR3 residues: CASSLQGPHNSPLHF. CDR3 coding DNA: TGCGCCAGCAGCCTTCAGGGGCCACATAATTCACCCCTCCACTTT.

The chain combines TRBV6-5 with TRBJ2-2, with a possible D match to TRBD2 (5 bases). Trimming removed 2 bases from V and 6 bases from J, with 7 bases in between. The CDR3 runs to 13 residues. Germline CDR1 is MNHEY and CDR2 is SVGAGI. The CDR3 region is CASSYLGAGELFF. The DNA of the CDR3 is TGTGCCAGCAGTTACCTCGGGGCCGGGGAGCTGTTTTTT.

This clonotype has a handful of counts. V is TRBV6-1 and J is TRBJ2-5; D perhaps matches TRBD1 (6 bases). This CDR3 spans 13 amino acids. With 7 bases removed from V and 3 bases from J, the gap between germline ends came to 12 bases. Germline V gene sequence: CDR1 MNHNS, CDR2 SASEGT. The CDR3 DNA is TGTGCCAGCACTCACCGGGACAAAGAGACCCAGTACTTC. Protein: CASTHRDKETQYF.

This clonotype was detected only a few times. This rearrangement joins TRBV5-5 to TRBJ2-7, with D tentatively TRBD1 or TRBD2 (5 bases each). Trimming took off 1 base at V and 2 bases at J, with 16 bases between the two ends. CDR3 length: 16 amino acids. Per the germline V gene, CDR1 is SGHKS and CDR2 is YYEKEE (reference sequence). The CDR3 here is CASSLTGHPGTYEQYF. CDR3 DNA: TGTGCCAGCAGCTTGACCGGACATCCGGGGACCTACGAGCAGTACTTC.